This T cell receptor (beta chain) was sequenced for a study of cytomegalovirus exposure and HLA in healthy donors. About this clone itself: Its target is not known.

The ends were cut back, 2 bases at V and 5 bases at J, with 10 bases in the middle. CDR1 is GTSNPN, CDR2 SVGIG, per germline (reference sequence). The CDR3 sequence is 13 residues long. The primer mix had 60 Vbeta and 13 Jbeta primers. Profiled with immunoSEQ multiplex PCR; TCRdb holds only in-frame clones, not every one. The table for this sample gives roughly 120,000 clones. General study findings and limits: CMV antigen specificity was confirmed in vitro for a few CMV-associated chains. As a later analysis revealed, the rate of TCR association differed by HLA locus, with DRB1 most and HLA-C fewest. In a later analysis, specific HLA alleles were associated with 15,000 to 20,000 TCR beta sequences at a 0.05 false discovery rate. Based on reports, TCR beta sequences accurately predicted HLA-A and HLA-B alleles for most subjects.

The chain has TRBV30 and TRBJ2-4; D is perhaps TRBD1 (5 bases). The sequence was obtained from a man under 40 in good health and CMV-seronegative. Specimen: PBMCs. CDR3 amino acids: CAWSMDTQNIQYF. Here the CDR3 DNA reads TGTGCCTGGAGTATGGACACCCAAAACATTCAGTACTTC.